The 15 T cell receptor beta chains below were found in one sample sequenced in a study of cytomegalovirus exposure and HLA in healthy donors (dated by TCRdb to about 2017). The method behind the library was the immunoSEQ multiplex PCR assay. For the multiplex PCR, a mixture combining 60 forward primers for TCR Vbeta segments and 13 reverse primers for TCR Jbeta segments was used. TCRdb mirrors the immuneACCESS table, restricted to in-frame sequences. Some clones are absent from its copies; in checked studies, under half trace to an unresolved V gene, and the reason for the others is unknown. The sample has 150,000 to 200,000 clones on record, 82% of them singletons. The ten largest make up over 1.2% of the sample. The specimen was PBMCs. The receptors were sampled from a girl aged 10 to 17 in good health and CMV-seropositive.

Note on this clone: In the same sample, other DNA sequences code for this CDR3. The rearrangement links TRBV18 to TRBJ1-1; 9 nucleotides match TRBD1. The V gene's germline CDR1 is KGHSH and CDR2 LQKENI. Trimming removed 3 bases from V and 3 bases from J; junction bases left unmatched: 2. CDR3 length equals 14 residues. The chain's CDR3 is CASSPDRGYTEAFF. CDR3 in DNA: TGTGCCAGCTCACCGGACAGGGGCTACACTGAAGCTTTCTTT.

The chain joins TRBV6-1 to TRBJ2-1; 11 bases map to TRBD2. The CDR3 loop spans 15 amino acids. Germline loops: CDR1 MNHNS, CDR2 SASEGT. The V gene end was trimmed by 2 bases and the J gene end by 7 bases; junction bases not matched to a gene: 4. CDR3 region: CASSELAGGTNEQFF. The CDR3 DNA is TGTGCCAGCAGTGAACTAGCGGGGGGCACGAATGAGCAGTTCTTC.

The V gene is TRBV7-8, the J gene TRBJ2-4; weak D call: TRBD1 (6 bases). This CDR3 spans 15 amino acids. The ends were cut back, 4 bases at V and 3 bases at J, with 13 bases in the middle. Germline-derived CDR1 and CDR2 are SGHVS and FQNEAQ. In DNA form, the CDR3 reads TGTGCCAGCAGCTCCCTGGGACACAACAAAAACATTCAGTACTTC. Amino acids: CASSSLGHNKNIQYF. The whole variable domain, remainder taken from reference TRBV7-8 and TRBJ2-4, is GAGVSQSPRYKVAKRGQDVALRCDPISGHVSLFWYQQALGQGPEFLTYFQNEAQLDKSGLPSDRFFAERPEGSVSTLKIQRTQQEDSAVYLCASSSLGHNKNIQYFGAGTRLSVL.

V is TRBV9 and J is TRBJ1-2, with a weak D call TRBD1 (6 bases). The CDR3 extends over 13 amino acids. Per the germline V gene, CDR1 is SGDLS and CDR2 is YYNGEE. V lost 3 bases and J lost 4, with 10 bases in between. The CDR3 DNA reads as TGTGCCAGCAGCGAGGGGGGGATCTATGGCTACACCTTC. Translation: CASSEGGIYGYTF.

The V and J genes are TRBV5-4 and TRBJ2-1; D not resolved. Germline V gene lookup returns CDR1 SGHNT and CDR2 YYREEE (reference sequence). V was cut by 1 base and J by 0 bases, with 11 bases left in between. CDR3 length: 16 residues. The CDR3 nucleotides read TGTGCCAGCAGCTTGATGGGCCCGAGCTCCTACAATGAGCAGTTCTTC. This encodes CASSLMGPSSYNEQFF. The full variable domain, its missing parts supplied by reference TRBV5-4 and TRBJ2-1, is ETGVTQSPTHLIKTRGQQVTLRCSSQSGHNTVSWYQQALGQGPQFIFQYYREEENGRGNFPPRFSGLQFPNYSSELNVNALELDDSALYLCASSLMGPSSYNEQFFGPGTRLTVL.

This chain joins TRBV2 and TRBJ1-3; 9 bases fit TRBD1. The CDR3 consists of 14 residues. Germline V gives CDR1 SNHLY, CDR2 FYNNEI. After removal of 6 bases from V and 5 bases from J, the junction contained 5 bases not matched to a gene. In DNA, the CDR3 is TGTGCCAGCAGGAACAGGGGGCATAGAAACACCATATATTTT. It encodes CASRNRGHRNTIYF.

Notes on this clone: Within the sample, other DNA sequences also encode this same CDR3. The chain uses TRBV5-6 and TRBJ2-3, with D maybe TRBD2 (5 bases). Trimming removed 4 bases at V and 6 bases at J, with 6 bases between. The germline CDR1 and CDR2 sequences are SGHDT and YYEEEE. CDR3 length equals 11 residues. CDR3 DNA: TGTGCCAGCAGCCGGGGTGATACGCAGTATTTT. Amino acids: CASSRGDTQYF.

Only a few counts were recorded for this clone. The chain employs TRBV29-1 and TRBJ1-2; TRBD1 agrees at 7 bases. The germline CDR1 and CDR2 sequences are SQVTM and ANQGSEA. The length of the CDR3 is 12 residues. V trimming: 3 bases; J trimming: 8 bases; junction bases outside the gene matches: 6. CDR3 sequence (DNA): TGCAGCGTTGACAGGGGGTCGGGAGGCTACACCTTC. It encodes CSVDRGSGGYTF.

The gene calls are TRBV7-8 and TRBJ2-3; 14 nucleotides line up with TRBD2. Germline-derived CDR1 and CDR2 are SGHVS and FQNEAQ. This CDR3 comprises 15 residues. Trimming at V came to 1 base and at J to 6 bases, leaving 0 bases not matched to a gene. The CDR3 DNA is TGTGCCAGCAGCTTAGGGACTAGCGGGAGGGATACGCAGTATTTT. This translates into CASSLGTSGRDTQYF.

The chain employs TRBV27 and TRBJ2-1; 7 bases agree with TRBD2. This CDR3 contains 16 residues. J was trimmed by 7 bases and V by 2 bases; bases with no gene match: 11. CDR1 is MNHEY, CDR2 SMNVEV, per germline (reference sequence). CDR3 in amino acids: CASSLDSREYYNEQFF. Here the CDR3 DNA reads TGTGCCAGCAGTTTAGATTCGCGGGAGTACTATAATGAGCAGTTCTTC.

The rearrangement uses TRBV28 and TRBJ2-1, with D perhaps matching TRBD2 (5 bases). Germline values: CDR1 MDHEN, CDR2 SYDVKM. The CDR3 contains 17 residues. Trimming removed 0 bases at V and 0 bases at J, with 12 bases between. This chain's CDR3 is CASSLCVARCSYNEQFF. The CDR3 region has the DNA TGTGCCAGCAGTTTATGCGTAGCGAGATGCTCCTACAATGAGCAGTTCTTC. The whole variable domain, filled in from reference TRBV28 and TRBJ2-1, reads DVKVTQSSRYLVKRTGEKVFLECVQDMDHENMFWYRQDPGLGLRLIYFSYDVKMKEKGDIPEGYSVSREKKERFSLILESASTNQTSMYLCASSLCVARCSYNEQFFGPGTRLTVL.

The DNA of the CDR3 is TGTGCCAGCAGTGCCCACCGGGACAGGTCGCGGGAGACCCAGTACTTC. Amino acids: CASSAHRDRSRETQYF. The chain links TRBV28 to TRBJ2-5, with 8 bases lining up with TRBD1. V was clipped by 5 bases and J by 5 bases; unmatched bases: 13. The CDR3 is 16 amino acids. Germline V gives CDR1 MDHEN, CDR2 SYDVKM.

The chain combines TRBV28 with TRBJ1-3; D perhaps matches TRBD1 (5 bases). The CDR3 runs 15 residues. V lost 6 bases and J 3 bases, leaving 15 bases between the germline ends. The germline CDR1 and CDR2 sequences are MDHEN and SYDVKM. The CDR3 sequence is CASRGHGGIGNTIYF. CDR3 sequence (DNA): TGTGCCAGCAGGGGTCACGGGGGGATTGGAAACACCATATATTTT.

The V and J genes are TRBV25-1 and TRBJ2-1, with D perhaps matching TRBD1 (5 bases). The ends were cut back, 6 bases at V and 1 base at J, with 19 bases in the middle. The CDR3 totals 17 residues. Germline CDR1 and CDR2: MGHDK and SYGVNS. The CDR3 DNA reads as TGTGCCAGCAGCGAAGGGGCACAGAAAGGGTCCTACAATGAGCAGTTCTTC. This sequence encodes CASSEGAQKGSYNEQFF.

This chain connects TRBV6-1 to TRBJ1-2, with D maybe TRBD1 (6 bases). Germline lookup yields CDR1 MNHNS and CDR2 SASEGT. There are 15 residues in the CDR3. With 1 base removed from V and 11 bases from J, the gap between germline ends came to 20 bases. The DNA for the CDR3 is TGTGCCAGCAGTGAAGATGGGGGCGCTCCAGGGGAGTACACCTTC. This codes for CASSEDGGAPGEYTF.